This T cell receptor beta chain originates from a study of PD-1 blockade in classical Hodgkin lymphoma. The protocol was immunoSEQ multiplex PCR, while the TCRdb copy is restricted to in-frame clones and leaves out a portion. The data show about 110,000 clones, nearly 90% seen once. Study-wide results and limits: Relapsed/refractory patients reportedly had lower baseline diversity than newly diagnosed patients.

On this clone: Its antigen remains unidentified.

Relapse after autologous stem cell transplantation occurred in every patient, and brentuximab vedotin exposure varied. Germline CDR1 and CDR2: SGHRS and YFSETQ. The CDR3 spans 15 residues. V was shortened by 4 bases and J by 4 bases, with 15 bases between the two germline ends. The sequence came from a human donor with classical Hodgkin lymphoma. Here the sequenced sample was peripheral blood mononuclear cells (PBMCs), taken before the second cycle of nivolumab. This chain uses TRBV5-1 with TRBJ2-1; D may be TRBD2 (6 bases). CDR3 residues: CASSTTGTPYNEQFF. The CDR3 bases are TGCGCCAGCAGCACGACCGGGACTCCTTACAATGAGCAGTTCTTC.